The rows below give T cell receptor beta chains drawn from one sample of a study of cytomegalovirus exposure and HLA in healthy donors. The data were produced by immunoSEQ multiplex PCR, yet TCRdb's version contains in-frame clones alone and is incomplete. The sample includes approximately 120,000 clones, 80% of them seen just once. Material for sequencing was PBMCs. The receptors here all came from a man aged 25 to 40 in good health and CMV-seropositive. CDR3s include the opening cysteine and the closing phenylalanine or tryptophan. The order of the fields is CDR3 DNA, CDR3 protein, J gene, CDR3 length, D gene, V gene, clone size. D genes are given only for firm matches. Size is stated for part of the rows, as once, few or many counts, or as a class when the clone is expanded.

CDR3nt: TGTGCCAGCGCGGACAGGGGGTATGGCTACACCTTC
CDR3aa: CASADRGYGYTF
j_gene: TRBJ1-2
len: 12
d_gene: TRBD1
v_gene: TRBV6-5
abundance: -

CDR3nt: TGCGCCAGCAGCCCGCAGGGGAACGAGGAGACCCAGTACTTC
CDR3aa: CASSPQGNEETQYF
j_gene: TRBJ2-5
len: 14
d_gene: -
v_gene: TRBV5-1
abundance: -

CDR3nt: TGTGCCAGCTCGTCGGACAGGGTCTCTTCACCCCTCCACTTT
CDR3aa: CASSSDRVSSPLHF
j_gene: TRBJ1-6
len: 14
d_gene: TRBD1
v_gene: TRBV18
abundance: few

CDR3nt: TGTGCCAGCAGTTTATCCCCCAATAGCAATCAGCCCCAGCATTTT
CDR3aa: CASSLSPNSNQPQHF
j_gene: TRBJ1-5
len: 15
d_gene: -
v_gene: TRBV27
abundance: once

CDR3nt: TGTGCCAGCAGTCATAATTCGGGACAGTCCAGCTCCTACAATGAGCAGTTCTTC
CDR3aa: CASSHNSGQSSSYNEQFF
j_gene: TRBJ2-1
len: 18
d_gene: TRBD1
v_gene: TRBV27
abundance: -

CDR3nt: TGTGCCAGCAGAGCGGACAGGGTTAACAACGAGCAGTACTTC
CDR3aa: CASRADRVNNEQYF
j_gene: TRBJ2-7
len: 14
d_gene: TRBD1
v_gene: TRBV2
abundance: -

CDR3nt: TGTGCCAGCAGCCCAGGGGGGACAGGGGTTATCGACACTGAAGCTTTCTTT
CDR3aa: CASSPGGTGVIDTEAFF
j_gene: TRBJ1-1
len: 17
d_gene: TRBD1
v_gene: TRBV9
abundance: -

CDR3nt: TGTGCCAGCAGTTTACTAGCGGGGGGGCCTACCGGGGAGCTGTTTTTT
CDR3aa: CASSLLAGGPTGELFF
j_gene: TRBJ2-2
len: 16
d_gene: TRBD2
v_gene: TRBV7-9
abundance: -

CDR3nt: TGTGCCAGCAATAAGCCGGGGGGCGGGGAGAATGAAGCTTTCTTT
CDR3aa: CASNKPGGGENEAFF
j_gene: TRBJ1-1
len: 15
d_gene: -
v_gene: TRBV6-1
abundance: -

CDR3nt: TGTGCCAGCAGCTTAGGAGCGGGGGGTACCCAAGAGACCCAGTACTTC
CDR3aa: CASSLGAGGTQETQYF
j_gene: TRBJ2-5
len: 16
d_gene: TRBD2
v_gene: TRBV7-9
abundance: -

CDR3nt: TGCGCCAGCAGCCCTTCGTCACGCGCGAACACCGGGGAGCTGTTTTTT
CDR3aa: CASSPSSRANTGELFF
j_gene: TRBJ2-2
len: 16
d_gene: -
v_gene: TRBV4-1
abundance: -

CDR3nt: TGTGCCAGCAGTTTACACAGTATTTACGAGCAGTACTTC
CDR3aa: CASSLHSIYEQYF
j_gene: TRBJ2-7
len: 13
d_gene: -
v_gene: TRBV28
abundance: few

CDR3nt: TGTGCCAGTAGTACTCGACCGGGGACAGGAATTTCACCCCTCCACTTT
CDR3aa: CASSTRPGTGISPLHF
j_gene: TRBJ1-6
len: 16
d_gene: TRBD1
v_gene: TRBV19
abundance: once

CDR3nt: TGTGCCAGCAGCCATTGGACAGAGCCCGATAATTCACCCCTCCACTTT
CDR3aa: CASSHWTEPDNSPLHF
j_gene: TRBJ1-6
len: 16
d_gene: -
v_gene: TRBV14
abundance: -